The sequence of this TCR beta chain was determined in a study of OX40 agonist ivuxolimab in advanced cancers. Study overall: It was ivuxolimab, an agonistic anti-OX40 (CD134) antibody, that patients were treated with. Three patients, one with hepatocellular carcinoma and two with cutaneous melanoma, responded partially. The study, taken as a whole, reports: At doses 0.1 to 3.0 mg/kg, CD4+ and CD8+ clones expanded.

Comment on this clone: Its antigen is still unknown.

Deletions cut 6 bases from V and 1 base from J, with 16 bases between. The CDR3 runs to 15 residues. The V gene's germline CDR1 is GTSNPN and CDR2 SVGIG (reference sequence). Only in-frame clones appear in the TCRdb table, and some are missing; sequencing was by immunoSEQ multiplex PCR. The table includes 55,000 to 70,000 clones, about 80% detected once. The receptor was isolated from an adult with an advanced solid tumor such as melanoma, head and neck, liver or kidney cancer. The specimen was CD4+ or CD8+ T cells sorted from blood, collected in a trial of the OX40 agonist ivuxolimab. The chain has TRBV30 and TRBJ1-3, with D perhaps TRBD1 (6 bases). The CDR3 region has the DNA TGTGCCTGTCCCGCGATCCAGGGGTCTGGAAACACCATATATTTT. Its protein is CACPAIQGSGNTIYF.